The rows below give T cell receptor beta chains drawn from one sample of a study of blood T cell repertoires in COVID-19. Assay used: immunoSEQ multiplex PCR; TCRdb lists only in-frame clones, some missing. Of hundreds of thousands of clones in the sample, 88% were seen once. The specimen sequenced was PBMCs or T cells enriched from blood (not recorded which). The receptors were gathered from a woman in her fifties or sixties in a cohort exposed to, infected with or recovered from COVID-19 (not recorded which). CDR3s include the opening cysteine and the closing phenylalanine or tryptophan. The D gene is left open where the match is weak. Size is omitted from some rows. Given values are once, few, many or a class for expanded clones.

TGTGCCAGCAGTTCACATAAACTAGCGGGAGGGCCTAAAGAGACCCAGTACTTC,CASSSHKLAGGPKETQYF,TRBD2,.,TRBJ2-5,TRBV27
TGTGCCAGCAGCAAATGTGCCAGGGGGCACACTGAAGCTTTCTTT,CASSKCARGHTEAFF,.,.,TRBJ1-1,TRBV21-1
TGTGCCAGTAGTATAGAAACAGGGTGGAGGCCCCAGCATTTT,CASSIETGWRPQHF,.,.,TRBJ1-5,TRBV19
TGCGCCAGCAGTACCGGGACAGGGGTCCGGTACTTC,CASSTGTGVRYF,TRBD1,.,TRBJ2-7,TRBV10-1
TGTGCCAGCAGCCCCCAACTAGCGGGAGGAAATGAGCAGTTCTTC,CASSPQLAGGNEQFF,TRBD2,once,TRBJ2-1,TRBV7-3
TGTGCCAGCAGTCAAACCGGGACTACCTTTAACAATGAGCAGTTCTTC,CASSQTGTTFNNEQFF,TRBD2,.,TRBJ2-1,TRBV27
TGTGCCAGCTCACCAAGTCGGGACAGAGCCTACGAGCAGTACTTC,CASSPSRDRAYEQYF,TRBD1,few,TRBJ2-7,TRBV18
TGTGCCAGCAGCCTCCCCGGGACTTCCTACAATGAGCAGTTCTTC,CASSLPGTSYNEQFF,.,.,TRBJ2-1,TRBV3-1/TRBV3-2
TGCGCCAGCAGCCAAGACGCGGGCACAGATACGCAGTATTTT,CASSQDAGTDTQYF,.,.,TRBJ2-3,TRBV4-1
TGTGCCAGCACACTAGCCAATGAGCAGTTCTTC,CASTLANEQFF,.,.,TRBJ2-1,TRBV6-5
TGTGCCAGCAGCTTGGCCCGACAGGAAAAACTGTTTTTT,CASSLARQEKLFF,.,.,TRBJ1-4,TRBV5-5
TGTGCCAGCTCGGGTAGGCGGGAGGGCAATCAGCCCCAGCATTTT,CASSGRREGNQPQHF,.,.,TRBJ1-5,TRBV6-5
TGTGCCAGCAGCCCTGGGACTAGCGGGATATTCCAAGAGACCCAGTACTTC,CASSPGTSGIFQETQYF,TRBD2,.,TRBJ2-5,TRBV7-9
TGTGCCAGCAGGCCCGGGACAGGGGGCAAGGATGAGCAGTTCTTC,CASRPGTGGKDEQFF,TRBD1,.,TRBJ2-1,TRBV28
TGTGCCTGGAGTGACGGTCCCTATGGCTACACCTTC,CAWSDGPYGYTF,.,.,TRBJ1-2,TRBV30
TGTGCCAGCAGTATCCGGACAGGGGGTGATCAGCCCCAGCATTTT,CASSIRTGGDQPQHF,TRBD1,.,TRBJ1-5,TRBV27
TGCGCCAACAGCCTCGGCCCCGGCGGGGGCCAAGAGACCCAGTACTTC,CANSLGPGGGQETQYF,TRBD2,.,TRBJ2-5,TRBV5-1
TGTGCCAGCAGCTTAAAGCGCGGGGACGAGCAGTACTTC,CASSLKRGDEQYF,.,few,TRBJ2-7,TRBV7-9
TGTGCCAGCTCACCAGACAGAGGCTACACCTTC,CASSPDRGYTF,.,.,TRBJ1-2,TRBV18
TGTGCCTGGAGTGATCAGGGGTATAATTCACCCCTCCACTTT,CAWSDQGYNSPLHF,.,.,TRBJ1-6,TRBV30
TGTGCCAGCAGCCCGGGAGTCTACGAGCAGTACTTC,CASSPGVYEQYF,.,once,TRBJ2-7,TRBV3-1/TRBV3-2
TGCGCCAGCAGCGGACTACCGGGACTAGCCGCGTATTTT,CASSGLPGLAAYF,TRBD2,.,TRBJ2-3,TRBV5-1
TGCGCCAGCAGCTTAAACAGGGGGGCTCGAGCTTTCTTT,CASSLNRGARAFF,TRBD1,once,TRBJ1-1,TRBV5-1
TGTGCCAGCAGCTTGGAGCATAAGGGGTTCTCTGGAAACACCATATATTTT,CASSLEHKGFSGNTIYF,.,once,TRBJ1-3,TRBV5-8
TGTGCCAGCAGATTACTAGCGGAGGTCGCCGGGGAGCTGTTTTTT,CASRLLAEVAGELFF,TRBD2,.,TRBJ2-2,TRBV2
TGTGCCAGCAGCAAAGTTTGTAGGGGAAAGGGGAAATCGGGGGAAGAGACCCAGTACTTC,CASSKVCRGKGKSGEETQYF,.,.,TRBJ2-5,TRBV21-1
TGTGCCAGCATGCCAGGGTTGAAGGCTGGGGCCAACGTCCTGACTTTC,CASMPGLKAGANVLTF,.,.,TRBJ2-6,TRBV28
TGCGCCAGCAGCTTGGTTCCTAGCGCTAGCTCCTACAATGAGCAGTTCTTC,CASSLVPSASSYNEQFF,.,.,TRBJ2-1,TRBV5-1
TGTGCCAGCAGAATGGGAGCGGGTCCATCCTACGAGCAGTACTTC,CASRMGAGPSYEQYF,.,.,TRBJ2-7,TRBV28
TGTGCTAGTGGTTCCTCGGGGTCCACCGGGGAGCTGTTTTTT,CASGSSGSTGELFF,.,.,TRBJ2-2,TRBV12-5
TGTGCCAGCAGTCCTCTAAAGGGAGGGCGAACCTACGAGCAGTACTTC,CASSPLKGGRTYEQYF,TRBD2,.,TRBJ2-7,TRBV28
TGTGCCAGTACCGTATGGGACAGTAGCAATCAGCCCCAGCATTTT,CASTVWDSSNQPQHF,TRBD1,.,TRBJ1-5,TRBV19
TGTGCCAGCAGCCAAACCGGGACAGGGGGCAATCAGCCCCAGCATTTT,CASSQTGTGGNQPQHF,TRBD1,.,TRBJ1-5,TRBV9
TGTGCCAGCAGTGATTGGGGCTTATGGAACACCGGGGAGCTGTTTTTT,CASSDWGLWNTGELFF,.,.,TRBJ2-2,TRBV25-1
TGTGCCATCAGTCCAGGACAGGCTTACACAGATACGCAGTATTTT,CAISPGQAYTDTQYF,TRBD1,.,TRBJ2-3,TRBV10-3
TGTGCCAGCAGGGGACAGGGGGGAAGAAGGGAAAAACTGTTTTTT,CASRGQGGRREKLFF,TRBD1,.,TRBJ1-4,TRBV28
TGTGCAAGTCGCTTCACAGGGGAGGCACCCCTCCACTTT,CASRFTGEAPLHF,.,once,TRBJ1-6,TRBV12-2